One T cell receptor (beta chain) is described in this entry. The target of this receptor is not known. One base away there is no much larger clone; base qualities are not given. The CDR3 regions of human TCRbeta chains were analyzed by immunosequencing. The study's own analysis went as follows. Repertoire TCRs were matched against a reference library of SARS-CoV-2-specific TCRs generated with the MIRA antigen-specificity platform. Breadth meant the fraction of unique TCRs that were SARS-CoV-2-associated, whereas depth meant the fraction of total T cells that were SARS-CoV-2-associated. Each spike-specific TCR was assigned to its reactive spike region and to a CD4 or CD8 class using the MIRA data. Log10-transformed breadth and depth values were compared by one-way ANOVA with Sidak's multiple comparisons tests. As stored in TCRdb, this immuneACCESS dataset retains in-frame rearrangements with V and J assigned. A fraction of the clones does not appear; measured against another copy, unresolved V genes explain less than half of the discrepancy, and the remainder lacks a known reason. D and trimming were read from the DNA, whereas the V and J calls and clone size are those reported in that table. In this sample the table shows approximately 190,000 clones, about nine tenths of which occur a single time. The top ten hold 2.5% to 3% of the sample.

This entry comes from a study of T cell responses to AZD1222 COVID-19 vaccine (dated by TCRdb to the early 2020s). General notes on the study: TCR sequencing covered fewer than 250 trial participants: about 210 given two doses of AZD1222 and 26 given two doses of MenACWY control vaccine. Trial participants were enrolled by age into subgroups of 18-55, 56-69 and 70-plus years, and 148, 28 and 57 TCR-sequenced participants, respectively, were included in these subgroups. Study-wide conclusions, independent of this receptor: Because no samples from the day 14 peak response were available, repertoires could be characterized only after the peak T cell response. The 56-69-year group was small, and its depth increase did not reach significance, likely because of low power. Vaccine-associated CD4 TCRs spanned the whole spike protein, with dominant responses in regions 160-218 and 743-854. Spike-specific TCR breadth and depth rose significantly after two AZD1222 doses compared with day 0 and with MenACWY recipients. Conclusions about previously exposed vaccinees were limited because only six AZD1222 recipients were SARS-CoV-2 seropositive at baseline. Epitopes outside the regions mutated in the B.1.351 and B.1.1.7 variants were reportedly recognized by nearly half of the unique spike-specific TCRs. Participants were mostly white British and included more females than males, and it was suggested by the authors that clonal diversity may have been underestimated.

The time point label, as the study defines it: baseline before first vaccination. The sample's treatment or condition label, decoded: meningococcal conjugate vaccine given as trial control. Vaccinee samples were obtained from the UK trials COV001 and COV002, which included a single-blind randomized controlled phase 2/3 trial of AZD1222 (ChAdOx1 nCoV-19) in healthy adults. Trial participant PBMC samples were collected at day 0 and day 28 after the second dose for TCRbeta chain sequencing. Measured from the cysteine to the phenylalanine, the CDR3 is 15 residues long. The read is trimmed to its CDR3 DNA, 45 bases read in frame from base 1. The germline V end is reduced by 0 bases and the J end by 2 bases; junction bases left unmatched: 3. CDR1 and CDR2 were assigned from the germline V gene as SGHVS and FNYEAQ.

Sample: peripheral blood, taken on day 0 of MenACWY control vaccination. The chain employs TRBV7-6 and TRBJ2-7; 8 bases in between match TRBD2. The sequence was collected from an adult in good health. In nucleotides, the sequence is TGTGCCAGCAGCTTAGCTAGCGGGGCGCCCTACGAGCAGTACTTC. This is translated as CASSLASGAPYEQYF.